Listed here are 21 T cell receptor beta chains from one sample, sequenced in a study of vaccination and CD4 T cells after COVID-19. Their antigen targets remain unknown. The treatment denotes: 10-day PBMC culture with coronavirus spike peptide pools or control peptides (ViraFEST assay). The Oncomine TCR Beta short-read assay was applied to DNA of cultured CD4+ T cells. A single record per CDR3 protein comes from TCRdb applying MiXCR to the PCR reads. Of 20,000 to 25,000 distinct CDR3 sequences listed, 30% to 45% are singletons. The source material was CD4+ T cells from blood, cultured in vitro, sampled before SARS-CoV-2 vaccination. These receptors all stem from a human donor who had recovered from COVID-19.

Remarks on this clonotype: A read error may account for a junction end that differs from germline. The J gene is TRBJ1-1, the V gene TRBV7-9; D is undetermined. The CDR3 is 10 amino acids. The germline V gene encodes CDR1 SEHNR and CDR2 FQNEAQ (reference sequence). CDR3 sequence reads: CASSLDRVRF. The DNA of the CDR3 is TGTGCCAGCAGCTTAGACCGGGTCCGGTTT.

This clonotype has just a few counts. The chain links TRBV11-2 to TRBJ1-6; the D is unclear. This CDR3 region has 13 residues. Trimming took 6 bases from V and 11 from J, leaving 14 bases between them. Germline-derived CDR1 and CDR2 are SGHAT and FQNNGV. The CDR3 DNA follows: TGTGCCAGCAGTGACTCCCGTTTGACACCCCTCCACTTT. Translating gives CASSDSRLTPLHF.

The gene calls are TRBV12-3 or TRBV12-4 and TRBJ1-6, with a tentative D call TRBD1 (6 bases). CDR3 size: 15 residues. Trimming removed 2 bases at V and 6 bases at J, with 11 bases between. Here the CDR3 DNA reads TGTGCCAGCAGTTTACTACAGGGACTTAATTCACCCCTCCACTTT. Its protein is CASSLLQGLNSPLHF.

This clonotype was detected only a few times. V usage is TRBV6-1 and J usage is TRBJ2-3; a weak D match, TRBD2 (6 bases). Trimming left V 10 bases short and J 0 bases short, with 17 bases between. This CDR3 region has 15 residues. Per germline, CDR1 MNHNS and CDR2 SASEGT. Here the CDR3 reads CATWGDGLSTDTQYF. The CDR3 DNA is TGTGCCACTTGGGGGGATGGCTTAAGCACAGATACGCAGTATTTT.

V usage is TRBV19 and J usage is TRBJ1-6; D remains unclear. Germline values: CDR1 LNHDA, CDR2 SQIVND (reference sequence). Deletions cut 3 bases from V and 0 bases from J, with 9 bases between. The CDR3 length is 16 residues. The CDR3 region is CASSMTLSSYNSPLHF. CDR3 coding DNA: TGTGCCAGTAGTATGACGTTGAGCTCCTATAATTCACCCCTCCACTTT.

Written as DNA, the CDR3 is TGTGCCAGCAGCCAGGGTGCGAACACTGAAGCTTTCTTT. Translation gives CASSQGANTEAFF. The chain employs TRBV7-3 and TRBJ1-1; a possible D gene is TRBD1 (5 bases). Germline loops: CDR1 SGHTA, CDR2 FQGTGA. The CDR3 is 13 residues long. The V gene lost 5 bases and the J gene lost 1 base, with 8 bases spanning the gap.

J is TRBJ2-4 and V is TRBV4-3; D is perhaps TRBD2 (7 bases). CDR1 and CDR2 (germline): LGHNA, YSLEER. V dropped 0 bases and J dropped 1 base, with 10 bases sitting between them. The CDR3 has 16 residues. CDR3 DNA sequence: TGCGCCAGCAGCCAAGATGGGGGGGCGGCCAAAAACATTCAGTACTTC. Encoded protein: CASSQDGGAAKNIQYF.

The chain has TRBV7-2 and TRBJ1-2; D call uncertain. This CDR3 has 13 amino acids. Germline assignment: CDR1 SGHTA and CDR2 FQGNSA. Trimming left V 3 bases short and J 1 base short, with 6 bases between. As DNA, the CDR3 is TGTGCCAGCAGCTTGGAGGGTAACTATGGCTACACCTTC. Translation: CASSLEGNYGYTF.

V and J are TRBV9 and TRBJ1-2; no definite D call. Deletions cut 0 bases from V and 6 bases from J, with 9 bases between. Germline CDR1 SGDLS, CDR2 YYNGEE. The CDR3 runs 13 residues. The CDR3 coding sequence is TGTGCCAGCAGCGTAGGAGAGGGAGATGGCTACACCTTC. Protein product: CASSVGEGDGYTF.

V is TRBV11-3 and J is TRBJ2-2, with D unclear. The CDR3 runs 12 residues. V gave up 5 bases and J gave up 5 bases, with 6 bases separating them. Germline V gives CDR1 SGHNT, CDR2 YENEEA. Here the CDR3 DNA reads TGTGCCAGCAGCCCTCATACCGGGGAGCTGTTTTTT. Translated: CASSPHTGELFF.

The chain combines TRBV7-2 with TRBJ2-1, with D possibly matching TRBD1 (5 bases). CDR1 SGHTA and CDR2 FQGNSA come from the germline V gene. The length of the CDR3 is 14 residues. V was pared by 3 bases and J by 7 bases, with 13 bases between. The CDR3 DNA sequence: TGTGCCAGCAGCTTGGCTGGCAGGGTAAATGAGCAGTTCTTC. It is translated as CASSLAGRVNEQFF.

This clonotype occurred a few times. This sequence joins TRBV19 and TRBJ2-7, with D tentatively TRBD1 or TRBD2 (5 bases each). V was pared by 3 bases and J by 2 bases, with 14 bases between. The CDR3 consists of 15 residues. Per germline, CDR1 LNHDA and CDR2 SQIVND (reference sequence). The CDR3, as DNA: TGTGCCAGTAGTATTAGGGGACCGGCCCCCTACGAGCAGTACTTC. Its protein is CASSIRGPAPYEQYF.

This clonotype has a handful of counts. The J gene is TRBJ1-5, the V gene TRBV20-1; 9 bases map to TRBD1. Germline trimming cut 5 bases from V and 7 bases from J; bases unmatched to any gene: 15. Germline V lookup: CDR1 DFQATT, CDR2 SNEGSKA (reference sequence). CDR3 length equals 16 residues. CDR3 in amino acids: CSAPLYSGQGNQPQHF. The CDR3 region has the DNA TGCAGTGCTCCGCTCTATTCTGGACAGGGGAACCAGCCCCAGCATTTT.

The rearrangement joins TRBV7-3 to TRBJ2-1, with D tentatively TRBD2 (7 bases). There are 17 residues in the CDR3. V shed 0 bases and J shed 12 bases, with 24 bases lying between them. Germline-derived CDR1 and CDR2 are SGHTA and FQGTGA. Written as DNA, the CDR3 is TGTGCCAGCAGCTTAACAGGATCGGGGGGCACATCCTTGGTGCAGTTCTTC. Translated: CASSLTGSGGTSLVQFF.

This clonotype was observed a handful of times. This sequence joins TRBV2 and TRBJ1-5, with 7 bases lining up with TRBD1. CDR1 is SNHLY and CDR2 is FYNNEI in the germline V gene. CDR3 length equals 15 residues. V shed 4 bases and J 4 bases; nucleotides not matched to a gene: 7. The CDR3 sequence: CASSGSGGRNQPQHF. As DNA, the CDR3 is TGTGCCAGCAGTGGGTCAGGGGGGCGTAATCAGCCCCAGCATTTT.

This chain connects TRBV20-1 to TRBJ2-7; 9 nucleotides match TRBD1. Germline-derived CDR1 and CDR2 are DFQATT and SNEGSKA (reference sequence). J was trimmed by 6 bases and V by 1 base; bases with no gene match: 10. The CDR3 covers 15 residues. CDR3 DNA sequence: TGCAGTGCTAGAGCCCGGGACAGGGTTTTACGCGAGCAGTACTTC. It codes for CSARARDRVLREQYF.

The genes are TRBV6-2 or TRBV6-3 and TRBJ2-7; D call uncertain. This CDR3 is built from 13 residues. Deletions cut 4 bases from V and 1 base from J, with 8 bases between. Germline V gene sequence: CDR1 MNHEY, CDR2 SVGEGT. This CDR3 is CASSLGRSYEQYF. The CDR3, as DNA: TGTGCCAGCAGTTTGGGTCGGTCCTACGAGCAGTACTTC.

The chain combines TRBV6-1 with TRBJ2-7, with D perhaps matching TRBD1 (6 bases). Germline V gene lookup returns CDR1 MNHNS and CDR2 SASEGT. The CDR3 contains 14 residues. The V end lost 6 bases, the J end lost 0 bases, and 12 bases lay between the germline ends. The CDR3 sequence: CASRSTGSSYEQYF. In DNA, the CDR3 is TGTGCCAGCAGATCTACAGGGTCCTCCTACGAGCAGTACTTC.

The J gene is TRBJ1-5, the V gene TRBV7-8; 7 bases map to TRBD1. Germline CDR1 reads SGHVS; CDR2 reads FQNEAQ. J was trimmed by 7 bases and V by 5 bases; bases with no gene match: 14. This CDR3 has 16 amino acids. CDR3 loop: CASSQTRQGLGQPQHF. The DNA of the CDR3 is TGTGCCAGCAGCCAGACCCGACAGGGTTTGGGACAGCCCCAGCATTTT.

This clonotype was detected a few times. CDR3: CASSLGQGIETQYF. The CDR3 DNA reads as TGTGCCAGTAGTCTAGGACAGGGGATAGAGACCCAGTACTTC. The genes are TRBV19 and TRBJ2-5; TRBD1 matches at 9 bases. This CDR3 contains 14 residues. The ends lost 5 bases at V and 4 bases at J; junction bases unmatched: 5. CDR1 and CDR2 from the germline V gene are LNHDA and SQIVND (reference sequence).

The rearrangement links TRBV4-1 to TRBJ1-1, with 9 bases matching TRBD1. CDR3 length equals 16 residues. Germline values: CDR1 MGHRA, CDR2 YSYEKL. With 5 bases clipped from V and 4 bases from J, the junction kept 11 bases outside the gene matches. Here the CDR3 DNA reads TGCGCCAGCAGCTTAACTTCCGGGACAGGGAGCACTGAAGCTTTCTTT. It codes for CASSLTSGTGSTEAFF.